This T cell receptor (beta chain) was sequenced for a study of regulatory T cells in long-lasting Graves disease. The authors built TCR beta libraries using iRepertoire HTBI primers and Arm-PCR of CDR3 regions. TCRdb re-analysed the multiplex PCR reads in MiXCR, keeping a single row per CDR3 protein. The sample has around 450,000 distinct CDR3 sequences, 15% seen once. The germline gives CDR1 MDHEN, CDR2 SYDVKM. The CDR3 spans 15 residues. Trimming removed 4 bases at V and 0 bases at J, with 11 bases between. Time point defined: newly diagnosed GD, antithyroid drugs for less than 3 months. Generation of the TCR library employed RNA extracted from PBMCs. This clonotype was counted at least ten times. Its matching antigen is unknown. General study results and limits: Persistent disease preferred TRBV28, TRBJ1-2 and TRBJ2-5. In persistent patients, shared public clonotypes (2,741) outnumbered those in new patients (roughly 870).

The sample was also reused in another study, on T cells in Graves' hyperthyroidism and ophthalmopathy.

The clonotype originates from a woman in her forties with Graves disease. Material: peripheral blood mononuclear cells (PBMCs), obtained at new diagnosis, from a patient treated with antithyroid drugs. The chain uses TRBV28 and TRBJ2-3, with a weak D call TRBD2 (6 bases). CDR3 bases: TGTGCCAGCAGTTCCGCGGGACTGAGCACAGATACGCAGTATTTT. Translation gives CASSSAGLSTDTQYF. Together with reference TRBV28 and TRBJ2-3, the CDR3 gives the full variable domain: DVKVTQSSRYLVKRTGEKVFLECVQDMDHENMFWYRQDPGLGLRLIYFSYDVKMKEKGDIPEGYSVSREKKERFSLILESASTNQTSMYLCASSSAGLSTDTQYFGPGTRLTVL.